This TCR beta chain came from a study of cytomegalovirus exposure and HLA in healthy donors. CDR1 MNHEY and CDR2 SVGAGI come from the germline V gene. The CDR3 extends over 15 amino acids. The V gene lost 7 bases and the J gene lost 2 bases, with 15 bases spanning the gap. About this clone: The antigen is not known.

Study findings and constraints: There were some 150 TCR beta chains listed as cytomegalovirus-associated. The authors confirmed in vitro that a few CMV-associated chains were specific for CMV antigens.

In the PCR, 60 Vbeta and 13 Jbeta primers were used. Assay used: immunoSEQ multiplex PCR; TCRdb lists only in-frame clones, some missing. The sample comprises over 45,000 clones, around 83% of which are singletons, and around 4.1% rests with the top ten. The receptor comes from a man aged 30 to 45 in good health and CMV-seronegative. This chain joins TRBV6-5 and TRBJ1-5; perhaps TRBD1 as D (5 bases). The sequencing input was PBMCs. Here the CDR3 reads CASNKGGDGNQPQHF. The CDR3 coding sequence is TGTGCCAGCAACAAAGGAGGGGACGGCAATCAGCCCCAGCATTTT.